This T cell receptor (beta chain) is from a study of Ad26.COV2.S vaccination and SARS-CoV-2 variants. Across the study: Ad26.COV2.S was injected intramuscularly once or twice, 56 days apart. Study observations and caveats: Vaccinees showed greater spike-specific TCR breadth than placebo recipients.

CDR1 is SEHNR, CDR2 FQNEAQ, per germline (reference sequence). CDR3 length: 16 amino acids. V was clipped by 5 bases and J by 2 bases; unmatched bases: 6. With regard to this clone: Its antigen is as yet unknown.

As to treatment: approximately 18 received Ad26.COV2.S at low or high dose, single or two shots; several received placebo; per-sample allocation not given. Day 63 after the first vaccine or placebo injection was the time point for sampling. Assay used: immunoSEQ multiplex PCR; TCRdb lists only in-frame clones, some missing. The sample records more than 300,000 clones, around 84% being singletons. The source was peripheral blood, collected in a trial of Ad26.COV2.S vaccine versus placebo. This receptor was taken from a person aged 18-60 years who received the Ad26.COV2.S COVID-19 vaccine or a placebo. The rearrangement uses TRBV7-9 and TRBJ1-2, with TRBD1 identical over 12 bases. CDR3 coding DNA: TGTGCCAGCAGCCCCCCGGGACAGGGGGCGAACTATGGCTACACCTTC. It codes for CASSPPGQGANYGYTF.